Shown below are 3 T cell receptor beta chains from a single sample sequenced in a study of Ad26.COV2.S vaccination and SARS-CoV-2 variants. This sample's treatment: roughly 19 received Ad26.COV2.S at low or high dose, single or two shots; roughly five received placebo; per-sample allocation not given. Samples analyzed were those drawn on day 63 after the first vaccine or placebo injection. The data were produced by immunoSEQ multiplex PCR, yet TCRdb's version contains in-frame clones alone and is incomplete. The sample has 200,000 to 250,000 clones, approximately 88% seen once. The sample was peripheral blood, taken in a trial of Ad26.COV2.S vaccine versus placebo. These receptors were collected from a person aged 18 to 59 who received the Ad26.COV2.S COVID-19 vaccine or a placebo.

This clone was seen once. This chain links TRBV5-6 with TRBJ2-1; D may correspond to TRBD1 or TRBD2 (5 bases each). The CDR3 runs 15 residues. V lost 5 bases to trimming and J lost 8 bases, with 20 bases between them. Germline V CDR1 and CDR2: SGHDT, YYEEEE. CDR3 protein: CASRTGASLMHEQFF. The CDR3 DNA reads TGTGCCAGCAGAACCGGGGCTAGTTTGATGCATGAGCAGTTCTTC.

This clone was counted a few times. The chain links TRBV5-1 to TRBJ2-7; D gene ambiguous. The V gene's germline CDR1 is SGHRS and CDR2 YFSETQ. Trimming took off 3 bases at V and 3 bases at J, with 10 bases between the two ends. The CDR3 extends over 13 amino acids. CDR3 in amino acids: CASSSLSLYEQYF. In DNA form, the CDR3 reads TGCGCCAGCAGCTCCTTGAGCCTCTACGAGCAGTACTTC. Full variable domain (outside the CDR3, taken from reference TRBV5-1 and TRBJ2-7): KAGVTQTPRYLIKTRGQQVTLSCSPISGHRSVSWYQQTPGQGLQFLFEYFSETQRNKGNFPGRFSGRQFSNSRSEMNVSTLELGDSALYLCASSSLSLYEQYFGPGTRLTVT.

The table lists this clone with a count of one. This chain connects TRBV5-1 to TRBJ2-1; either TRBD1 or TRBD2 may supply D (6 bases each). The CDR3 is 15 amino acids. Trimming shortened V by 4 bases and J by 8 bases, and 19 bases separated the two germline ends. Germline lookup yields CDR1 SGHRS and CDR2 YFSETQ. The CDR3 DNA reads TGCGCCAGCAGCGTAGGGGGGATTGGGGGCGATGAGCAGTTCTTC. Translation: CASSVGGIGGDEQFF.